One and the same sample provided the 30 T cell receptor beta chains below, sequenced in a study of PD-1 blockade in classical Hodgkin lymphoma. TCRdb's table, derived via immunoSEQ multiplex PCR, lists solely in-frame clones and lacks some. The sample has about 21,000 clones; about 87% are singletons. Noted time point: newly diagnosed, previously untreated cHL patient sample. Researchers pulled CD8+ T cells out of thawed PBMCs using magnetic negative selection. What was sequenced was CD8+ T cells from blood. These receptors were taken from a human donor with classical Hodgkin lymphoma.

The chain uses TRBV7-9 and TRBJ2-3; D may match TRBD1 or TRBD2 (5 bases each). Trimming removed 5 bases at V and 5 bases at J, with 20 bases between. CDR1 and CDR2 from the germline V gene are SEHNR and FQNEAQ (reference sequence). The CDR3 is made up of 16 amino acids. In nucleotides, the CDR3 is TGTGCCAGCAGCCCAACCGGGACGGTTGTAGGAGATACGCAGTATTTT. It codes for CASSPTGTVVGDTQYF.

This clone ranks as large. This chain joins TRBV19 and TRBJ2-7; D gene unclear. CDR1 and CDR2 from the germline V gene are LNHDA and SQIVND (reference sequence). The germline V and J ends were trimmed by 3 bases and 4 bases, with 10 bases remaining between them. The CDR3 is 13 residues long. The CDR3 bases are TGTGCCAGTAGTATGACGGTTCTGTACGAGCAGTACTTC. Residues: CASSMTVLYEQYF. The complete variable domain, with remaining parts taken from reference TRBV19 and TRBJ2-7, reads DGGITQSPKYLFRKEGQNVTLSCEQNLNHDAMYWYRQDPGQGLRLIYYSQIVNDFQKGDIAEGYSVSREKKESFPLTVTSAQKNPTAFYLCASSMTVLYEQYFGPGTRLTVT.

This clone was seen more than once but under ten times. The chain is built from TRBV6-5 and TRBJ2-2; maybe TRBD1 (6 bases). Germline values: CDR1 MNHEY, CDR2 SVGAGI. V was shortened by 0 bases and J by 1 base, with 6 bases between the two germline ends. The CDR3 spans 15 residues. The CDR3 loop is CASSYSGQNTGELFF. The CDR3 DNA reads as TGTGCCAGCAGTTACTCGGGACAGAACACCGGGGAGCTGTTTTTT.

The gene calls are TRBV28 and TRBJ1-5; TRBD1 is a possible D gene (6 bases). Germline loops: CDR1 MDHEN, CDR2 SYDVKM. The CDR3 is made up of 12 amino acids. Deletions cut 11 bases from V and 3 bases from J, with 11 bases between. CDR3 sequence reads: CAHGQFNQPQHF. In DNA, the CDR3 is TGTGCCCACGGACAGTTCAATCAGCCCCAGCATTTT. Supplemented by reference TRBV28 and TRBJ1-5, the full variable domain reads DVKVTQSSRYLVKRTGEKVFLECVQDMDHENMFWYRQDPGLGLRLIYFSYDVKMKEKGDIPEGYSVSREKKERFSLILESASTNQTSMYLCAHGQFNQPQHFGDGTRLSIL.

This chain joins TRBV6-1 and TRBJ2-1, with D perhaps given as TRBD1 or TRBD2 (5 bases each). Trimming stripped 4 bases from V and 15 bases from J, with 22 bases between. The germline CDR1 and CDR2 sequences are MNHNS and SASEGT. The CDR3 contains 14 residues. CDR3 DNA: TGTGCCAGCAGTGGTTACCGGGACCCCCCGTCTCGGTTCTTC. Protein product: CASSGYRDPPSRFF.

This chain links TRBV5-6 with TRBJ2-3; D not certain. CDR1 and CDR2 from the germline V gene are SGHDT and YYEEEE. The CDR3 length is 10 residues. V lost 6 bases, J lost 5 bases, and 4 bases lay in between. The CDR3 spells CASTGDTQYF. The DNA for the CDR3 is TGTGCCAGCACGGGAGATACGCAGTATTTT. Looking up the rest from reference TRBV5-6 and TRBJ2-3 gives the full variable domain: DAGVTQSPTHLIKTRGQQVTLRCSPKSGHDTVSWYQQALGQGPQFIFQYYEEEERQRGNFPDRFSGHQFPNYSSELNVNALLLGDSALYLCASTGDTQYFGPGTRLTVL.

Comment on this clone: The identical CDR3 is also encoded by other nucleotide sequences in the sample. The rearrangement links TRBV27 to TRBJ1-5, with D perhaps matching TRBD1 (6 bases). Trimming took off 6 bases at V and 3 bases at J, with 24 bases between the two ends. Looked up from germline, CDR1 is MNHEY and CDR2 is SMNVEV (reference sequence). The CDR3 is 18 amino acids. The CDR3 sequence: CASSSFGGGGGVNQPQHF. CDR3 nucleotides: TGTGCCAGCAGCTCTTTCGGGGGAGGGGGGGGCGTCAATCAGCCCCAGCATTTT.

The rearrangement uses TRBV19 and TRBJ1-6; 7 bases are shared with TRBD1. The CDR3 totals 15 residues. The germline gives CDR1 LNHDA, CDR2 SQIVND (reference sequence). V dropped 7 bases and J dropped 5; count of bases not matched to a gene: 8. The CDR3 sequence: CASTRGGVNNSPLHF. The CDR3 bases are TGTGCCAGTACGCGAGGGGGCGTCAATAATTCACCCCTCCACTTT.

The table lists this clone with a count of one. The CDR3 loop reads CASSDGGPAGELFF. Here the CDR3 DNA reads TGTGCCAGCAGCGATGGAGGGCCGGCCGGGGAGCTGTTTTTT. The chain joins TRBV9 to TRBJ2-2, with D tentatively TRBD2 (6 bases). The V gene's germline CDR1 is SGDLS and CDR2 YYNGEE. Trimming took 3 bases from V and 6 from J, leaving 12 bases between them. The length of the CDR3 is 14 residues. Based on the CDR3 plus reference TRBV9 and TRBJ2-2, the full variable domain is DSGVTQTPKHLITATGQRVTLRCSPRSGDLSVYWYQQSLDQGLQFLIQYYNGEERAKGNILERFSAQQFPDLHSELNLSSLELGDSALYFCASSDGGPAGELFFGEGSRLTVL.

The CDR3 protein is CASGEDRPIPMNTEAFF. The DNA of the CDR3 is TGCGCCAGCGGGGAGGACAGACCTATACCCATGAACACTGAAGCTTTCTTT. The chain joins TRBV5-1 to TRBJ1-1; possible D gene TRBD1, 6 bases. V lost 7 bases, J lost 0 bases, and 22 bases lay in between. Germline V CDR1 and CDR2: SGHRS, YFSETQ. The CDR3 has 17 residues.

The CDR3 protein is CIRSGRVHEQYF. CDR3 DNA: TGCATCCGTAGCGGGAGGGTTCACGAGCAGTACTTC. The chain recombines TRBV29-1 with TRBJ2-7; 11 bases agree with TRBD2. Germline CDR1 SQVTM, CDR2 ANQGSEA. CDR3 length: 12 amino acids.

CDR3 nucleotide sequence: TGTGCCAGCAGTGAATCGGTTAGAGACATTCAGTACTTC. Translated, it gives CASSESVRDIQYF. The chain links TRBV2 to TRBJ2-4; the D is unclear. The CDR3 consists of 13 residues. The V end lost 2 bases, the J end lost 8 bases, and 10 bases lay between the germline ends. Per germline, CDR1 SNHLY and CDR2 FYNNEI.

The chain is built from TRBV25-1 and TRBJ1-6, with 7 bases that match TRBD1. There are 16 residues in the CDR3. V shed 2 bases, J shed 9 bases, and the junction held 10 bases outside the gene matches. Looked up from germline, CDR1 is MGHDK and CDR2 is SYGVNS. The CDR3 DNA reads TGTGCCAGCAGTGAAGCCGGGGCAGGGGGAACTTCACCCCTCCACTTT. Amino acids: CASSEAGAGGTSPLHF.

The J gene is TRBJ2-7, the V gene TRBV7-9; 8 positions agree with TRBD1. The CDR3 runs 14 residues. Germline V gene sequence: CDR1 SEHNR, CDR2 FQNEAQ (reference sequence). Trimming at V came to 8 bases and at J to 3 bases, leaving 9 bases not matched to a gene. This CDR3 reads CASGTWTGNYEQYF. The CDR3 DNA follows: TGTGCCAGCGGAACATGGACAGGGAACTACGAGCAGTACTTC.

This clone was seen a single time. The rearrangement joins TRBV7-2 to TRBJ1-1; no clear D gene. V dropped 3 bases and J dropped 1 base, with 9 bases sitting between them. The CDR3 has 14 amino acids. Germline loops: CDR1 SGHTA, CDR2 FQGNSA. As DNA, the CDR3 is TGTGCCAGCAGCTTTGGGAACACGAACACTGAAGCTTTCTTT. Translated, it gives CASSFGNTNTEAFF.

The rearrangement uses TRBV5-6 and TRBJ1-1; D ambiguous. Trimming took off 0 bases at V and 8 bases at J, with 8 bases between the two ends. The CDR3 totals 12 residues. The germline CDR1 and CDR2 sequences are SGHDT and YYEEEE. The CDR3 nucleotides read TGTGCCAGCAGCTTGGGTCGCGGGGAAGCTTTCTTT. Translated, it gives CASSLGRGEAFF.

The chain combines TRBV4-3 with TRBJ1-1, with no clear D. V gave up 3 bases and J gave up 1 base, with 12 bases separating them. The CDR3 is 15 residues long. Germline CDR1 LGHNA, CDR2 YSLEER. CDR3 residues: CASSQFSAPNTEAFF. Here the CDR3 DNA reads TGCGCCAGCAGCCAGTTTAGCGCCCCGAACACTGAAGCTTTCTTT.

The CDR3 protein is CASSLGQATNEKLFF. CDR3 in DNA: TGCGCCAGCAGCTTGGGACAAGCAACTAATGAAAAACTGTTTTTT. The chain links TRBV5-1 to TRBJ1-4; no firm D call. The CDR3 sequence is 15 residues long. Deletions cut 0 bases from V and 0 bases from J, with 6 bases between. Germline CDR1 reads SGHRS; CDR2 reads YFSETQ.

The CDR3 reads CASSLSGSAGELFF. Written as DNA, the CDR3 is TGTGCCAGCAGCCTTAGCGGGAGCGCCGGGGAGCTGTTTTTT. The chain carries TRBV9 and TRBJ2-2; TRBD2 agrees at 9 bases. This CDR3 is built from 14 residues. V was pared by 4 bases and J by 6 bases, with 4 bases of the junction left unmatched. Looked up from germline, CDR1 is SGDLS and CDR2 is YYNGEE.

The rearrangement uses TRBV28 and TRBJ2-7; D is possibly TRBD1 or TRBD2 (5 bases each). V was clipped by 6 bases and J by 0 bases, with 12 bases between them. This CDR3 has 14 amino acids. The germline V gene has CDR1 MDHEN and CDR2 SYDVKM. Here the CDR3 reads CASSPGTVSYEQYF. The CDR3 DNA reads as TGTGCCAGCAGCCCCGGGACGGTCTCCTACGAGCAGTACTTC.

The chain employs TRBV29-1 and TRBJ2-2; D is unresolved. Trimming removed 1 base from V and 0 bases from J, with 6 bases in between. Germline loops: CDR1 SQVTM, CDR2 ANQGSEA. The CDR3 loop spans 14 amino acids. DNA of the CDR3: TGCAGCGTTGAAGGCCGGACGAACACCGGGGAGCTGTTTTTT. Its protein is CSVEGRTNTGELFF.

This chain links TRBV4-2 with TRBJ2-5; D is perhaps TRBD1 (8 bases). This CDR3 has 16 residues. Germline CDR1 LGHNA, CDR2 YNFKEQ. V was pared by 3 bases and J by 6 bases, with 20 bases between. The CDR3 DNA sequence: TGTGCCAGCAGCCAGGAAAGGACAGGGAGGGTACAGACCCAGTACTTC. Translated: CASSQERTGRVQTQYF.

This clone showed up just a few times. The chain joins TRBV6-9 to TRBJ2-3; D not certain. Germline CDR1 MNHGY, CDR2 SVAAGI. The CDR3 covers 13 residues. V shed 6 bases and J shed 2 bases, with 9 bases lying between them. The CDR3 spells CASSVQSTDTQYF. CDR3 nucleotides: TGTGCCAGCAGCGTACAGTCCACAGATACGCAGTATTTT.

This sequence joins TRBV5-1 and TRBJ1-2; maybe TRBD1 (5 bases). Germline CDR1 SGHRS, CDR2 YFSETQ. This CDR3 spans 14 amino acids. Trimming left V 3 bases short and J 6 bases short, with 15 bases between. DNA for the CDR3: TGCGCCAGCAGCTGGGACGGGCTTGAGGATGGCTACACCTTC. It encodes CASSWDGLEDGYTF.

V and J are TRBV2 and TRBJ2-5; 8 positions match TRBD2. Germline V CDR1 and CDR2: SNHLY, FYNNEI. V trimming: 2 bases; J trimming: 2 bases; junction bases outside the gene matches: 4. The CDR3 totals 15 residues. The CDR3 region is CASSESTSGQETQYF. In DNA, the CDR3 is TGTGCCAGCAGTGAATCAACTAGCGGACAAGAGACCCAGTACTTC.

This rearrangement joins TRBV5-1 to TRBJ1-1, with a tentative D call TRBD1 (5 bases). CDR1 is SGHRS, CDR2 YFSETQ, per germline. The V gene lost 3 bases and the J gene lost 3 bases, with 18 bases spanning the gap. The CDR3 is 16 amino acids. The CDR3 DNA is TGCGCCAGCAGCTGGCCCACGGAGGGGACGGACACTGAAGCTTTCTTT. Residues: CASSWPTEGTDTEAFF.

This clone was recorded once. This chain links TRBV19 with TRBJ1-2, with 7 bases fitting TRBD1. Germline trimming cut 6 bases from V and 0 bases from J; bases unmatched to any gene: 7. The CDR3 is 15 amino acids. The germline CDR1 and CDR2 sequences are LNHDA and SQIVND (reference sequence). CDR3 sequence: CASSHWDSPNYGYTF. For the CDR3, the DNA is TGTGCCAGTAGCCATTGGGACAGCCCTAACTATGGCTACACCTTC.

The rearrangement links TRBV7-9 to TRBJ1-1; D might be TRBD1 (6 bases). The CDR3 length is 15 residues. V was clipped by 6 bases and J by 0 bases, with 14 bases between them. Looked up from germline, CDR1 is SEHNR and CDR2 is FQNEAQ (reference sequence). The CDR3 bases are TGTGCCAGCAGAGCAAGGACAGCCATGAACACTGAAGCTTTCTTT. Translated, it gives CASRARTAMNTEAFF. The whole variable domain, filled in from reference TRBV7-9 and TRBJ1-1, reads DTGVSQNPRHKITKRGQNVTFRCDPISEHNRLYWYRQTLGQGPEFLTYFQNEAQLEKSRLLSDRFSAERPKGSFSTLEIQRTEQGDSAMYLCASRARTAMNTEAFFGQGTRLTVV.

The genes are TRBV30 and TRBJ2-7; D is possibly TRBD2 (5 bases). This CDR3 is built from 15 residues. The germline V and J ends were trimmed by 4 bases and 8 bases, with 24 bases remaining between them. Germline V gene lookup returns CDR1 GTSNPN and CDR2 SVGIG (reference sequence). The CDR3 region is CAWKGSRAGGGQQYF. The CDR3 coding sequence is TGTGCCTGGAAAGGATCGAGGGCAGGCGGAGGTCAGCAGTACTTC.

The chain uses TRBV19 and TRBJ2-3; TRBD2 matches at 10 bases. V was pared by 3 bases and J by 6 bases, with 6 bases of the junction left unmatched. Germline CDR1 is LNHDA and CDR2 is SQIVND (reference sequence). The CDR3 loop spans 15 amino acids. In nucleotides, the CDR3 is TGTGCCAGTAGTATTTTAGCGGGAGGAGGGGATACGCAGTATTTT. Encoded protein: CASSILAGGGDTQYF.